A single sample gave rise to the 3 T cell receptor beta chains below, sequenced in a study of blood T cells in healthy people across ages. It was with a sample-barcoded 5' primer and a J-beta primer mix that a second PCR of roughly 7 to 12 cycles was run. TCRdb ran MiXCR on the 5' RACE reads and lists one entry per CDR3 protein. Counted here are 750,000 or so distinct CDR3 sequences, approximately 25% occurring once; the ten biggest clones make up just under 9.5%. These data are also associated with another study on T cells of mothers and their children.

Sequencing was carried out using blood. Source of these receptors: a boy younger than 18 in good health.

The gene calls are TRBV7-3 and TRBJ1-1, with 8 bases fitting TRBD1. CDR1 and CDR2 (germline): SGHTA, FQGTGA. V shed 4 bases and J 4 bases; nucleotides not matched to a gene: 5. The CDR3 length is 14 residues. The CDR3 here is CASSYTGGGTEAFF. In nucleotides, the CDR3 is TGTGCCAGCAGCTACACAGGGGGGGGCACTGAAGCTTTCTTT.

This clonotype was observed a handful of times. CDR3 protein: CASSPSTNTEAFF. DNA of the CDR3: TGTGCCAGCAGTCCGTCGACGAACACTGAAGCTTTCTTT. The J gene is TRBJ1-1, the V gene TRBV12-3 or TRBV12-4; D is undetermined. The V and J ends lost 5 bases and 1 base respectively, with 8 bases between them. The CDR3 has 13 amino acids.

There are a few counts of this clonotype. The chain recombines TRBV18 with TRBJ1-6; TRBD1 might be the D (5 bases). This CDR3 spans 14 amino acids. In germline, CDR1 is KGHSH, CDR2 LQKENI. The ends were cut back, 2 bases at V and 10 bases at J, with 12 bases in the middle. CDR3 in DNA: TGTGCCAGCTCACCAGATGTCAGGGACTCACCCCTCCACTTT. Amino acid sequence: CASSPDVRDSPLHF.